The clone carrying this TCR beta chain is categorized as medium-sized. This sample is drawn from a study of Japanese encephalitis immunity and Zika vaccine responses. Whole-study context: For flavivirus-naive ZPIV recipients, samples came at weeks 2, 6 and 52.

CFSE-labeled PBMCs were cultured about 6 days with peptide pools, each at approximately 0.93 ug/mL. Proliferating CD4 T cells were sorted unfixed as live CD56-CD19-CD16-CD3+CD4+ CFSE-low cells. A single record per CDR3 protein comes from TCRdb applying MiXCR to the 5' RACE reads. The top ten clones hold approximately 30% of a sample with 250 to 300 distinct CDR3 sequences, around 1.4% of them seen once. The CDR3 sequence is 15 residues long. Between the trimmed V and J ends, which lost 0 bases and 6 bases, there was a span of 10 bases. CDR1 and CDR2 (germline): SGHRS, YFSETQ. This sequence originates from an adult woman who received an inactivated Zika virus vaccine. This sample comprised antigen-activated CD4+ T cells from blood, cultured, obtained during a Zika inactivated vaccine study. This rearrangement joins TRBV5-1 to TRBJ1-6; no reliable D call. CDR3 DNA sequence: TGCGCCAGCAGCTTGGCTGGTTCAGTTAATTCACCCCTCCACTTT. Its protein product is CASSLAGSVNSPLHF.